This T cell receptor beta chain comes out of a study of CD8 T cells in ankylosing spondylitis. The study's findings and limits: A motif in TCR beta, a set of seven to nine highly homologous variants, appeared characteristic of ankylosing spondylitis blood. Reports say disease-linked clones showed up significantly more in matched ankylosing spondylitis synovial fluid.

The CDR3 has 14 residues. Trimming shortened V by 5 bases and J by 1 base, and 11 bases separated the two germline ends. CDR1 and CDR2 (germline): SGHTA, FQGNSA. As concerns this clonotype: Its target is unknown.

Quantitative 5'-RACE with molecular barcodes generated TCR beta libraries. TCRdb used MiXCR to reprocess the 5' RACE reads, holding one entry per CDR3 protein. The table has around 430,000 distinct CDR3 sequences, 17% seen once. The sequenced material came from blood, either unsorted or a sorted T cell fraction (not recorded which). The source is a male donor with ankylosing spondylitis. The genes are TRBV7-2 and TRBJ1-1; no clear D. CDR3 loop: CASSPGRRNTEAFF. In nucleotides, the CDR3 is TGTGCCAGCAGCCCCGGCAGGAGGAACACTGAAGCTTTCTTT.